The clone carrying this T cell receptor (beta chain) has a count of ten or more. The antigen is not known. It was template switching that added a universal primer site, and there were unique molecular identifiers on the cDNA. TCRdb used MiXCR to reprocess the 5' RACE reads, holding one entry per CDR3 protein. The sample carries 640,000 or so distinct CDR3 sequences, around 6% recorded once. This sample was taken from a study of identical twins. V was cut by 2 bases and J by 4 bases, with 11 bases left in between. The germline V gene encodes CDR1 SGHRS and CDR2 YFSETQ. The CDR3 loop spans 14 amino acids. The study's findings and limits: The analysis was cross-sectional rather than longitudinal within donors. Memory repertoires showed no such pattern, whereas abundant cord blood beta clonotypes carried fewer insertions. Models underestimated out-of-frame TCR alpha sharing in monozygotic twins.

This receptor was identified in a man younger than 35 in good health. Sequencing input: naive T cells sorted from blood. The V gene is TRBV5-1, the J gene TRBJ2-3; D not resolved. DNA for the CDR3: TGCGCCAGCAGCTTACGGAGTTCCGCAGATACGCAGTATTTT. Its protein product is CASSLRSSADTQYF.